This passage covers 16 T cell receptor beta chains from one sample sequenced in a study of cytomegalovirus exposure and HLA in healthy donors. Amplification used 60 Vbeta primers and 13 Jbeta primers. Some clones are missing from TCRdb's copy, which holds only in-frame ones; the method was immunoSEQ multiplex PCR. The sample lists approximately 170,000 clones; about 80% were seen once. Sequenced material: PBMCs. Receptor source: a man younger than 30 in good health and CMV-seropositive.

This clone was picked up one time. The V call is TRBV6-4, the J call TRBJ1-4; TRBD1 is a possible D gene (6 bases). The CDR3 consists of 16 residues. Looked up from germline, CDR1 is MRHNA and CDR2 is SNTAGT. V was clipped by 6 bases and J by 2 bases, with 16 bases between them. The CDR3 loop is CASRPRRGNTNEKLFF. For the CDR3, the DNA is TGTGCCAGCAGGCCAAGAAGGGGGAATACTAATGAAAAACTGTTTTTT.

This chain connects TRBV5-1 to TRBJ2-1; 11 positions agree with TRBD2. The CDR3 is 18 residues long. Germline V lookup: CDR1 SGHRS, CDR2 YFSETQ. V shed 4 bases, J shed 3 bases, and the junction held 12 bases outside the gene matches. CDR3 loop: CASSNEAGTSGYYNEQFF. DNA for the CDR3: TGCGCCAGCAGCAACGAGGCCGGGACTAGCGGTTACTACAATGAGCAGTTCTTC.

The chain carries TRBV4-1 and TRBJ1-2; no clear D. V lost 0 bases, J lost 0 bases, and 8 bases lay in between. This CDR3 comprises 15 residues. Looked up from germline, CDR1 is MGHRA and CDR2 is YSYEKL. The CDR3 coding sequence is TGCGCCAGCAGCCAAGAGGTCACAACTAACTATGGCTACACCTTC. This sequence encodes CASSQEVTTNYGYTF.

The V gene is TRBV6-5, the J gene TRBJ1-2; 7 bases align to TRBD1. CDR3 size: 15 residues. Losses at the gene ends were 2 bases for V and 4 bases for J; bases not matched to a gene: 7. CDR1 is MNHEY, CDR2 SVGAGI, per germline. CDR3 loop: CASSYTVDRLYGYTF. The CDR3 DNA is TGTGCCAGCAGTTACACCGTGGACAGGCTCTATGGCTACACCTTC.

The chain has TRBV5-4 and TRBJ1-4; 8 bases match TRBD1. V trimming: 0 bases; J trimming: 0 bases; junction bases outside the gene matches: 4. The length of the CDR3 is 17 residues. Germline loops: CDR1 SGHNT, CDR2 YYREEE (reference sequence). CDR3 bases: TGTGCCAGCAGCTTGGGGGGACAGGTTGCAACTAATGAAAAACTGTTTTTT. Amino acids: CASSLGGQVATNEKLFF.

This rearrangement joins TRBV7-8 to TRBJ1-1; 7 nucleotides line up with TRBD1. The CDR3 covers 16 residues. Germline lookup yields CDR1 SGHVS and CDR2 FQNEAQ. Trimming at V came to 5 bases and at J to 2 bases, leaving 11 bases not matched to a gene. The CDR3 here is CASSLGRQGVNTEAFF. CDR3 nucleotides: TGTGCCAGCAGCCTCGGGCGGCAGGGGGTAAACACTGAAGCTTTCTTT.

This clone was seen just once. The chain carries TRBV4-1 and TRBJ1-1, with TRBD1 matching over 8 bases. The CDR3 runs to 15 residues. In germline, CDR1 is MGHRA, CDR2 YSYEKL. Trimming at V came to 4 bases and at J to 1 base, leaving 5 bases not matched to a gene. The CDR3 nucleotides are TGCGCCAGCAGCCCCCGAGGGACAGGGAACACTGAAGCTTTCTTT. Translation gives CASSPRGTGNTEAFF.

The table lists this clone with a count of one. The rearrangement uses TRBV5-1 and TRBJ2-5; TRBD1 might be the D (6 bases). Germline V gene sequence: CDR1 SGHRS, CDR2 YFSETQ. The CDR3 contains 14 residues. Deletions cut 3 bases from V and 3 bases from J, with 12 bases between. The CDR3 region has the DNA TGCGCCAGCAGCTCTGGACAGAGTAAAGAGACCCAGTACTTC. This gives the protein CASSSGQSKETQYF.

The chain joins TRBV25-1 to TRBJ2-3; 8 bases fit TRBD2. The CDR3 has 15 residues. The V and J ends lost 4 bases and 4 bases, in that order; junction bases with no gene match: 7. Per germline, CDR1 MGHDK and CDR2 SYGVNS. The CDR3 region is CASSVLAGTADTQYF. In DNA form, the CDR3 reads TGTGCCAGCAGTGTTTTAGCGGGAACCGCAGATACGCAGTATTTT.

The rearrangement links TRBV29-1 to TRBJ1-2; D not resolved. Germline V gene lookup returns CDR1 SQVTM and CDR2 ANQGSEA. The V end was cut by 3 bases, the J end by 6 bases, with 8 bases between. The CDR3 loop spans 11 amino acids. The CDR3 reads CSVDQIHGYTF. The CDR3 nucleotides read TGCAGCGTTGACCAGATTCATGGCTACACCTTC.

This clone was found once. V is TRBV27 and J is TRBJ1-3, with 9 bases fitting TRBD1. V lost 5 bases to trimming and J lost 4 bases; unmatched junction nucleotides: 6. This CDR3 region has 15 residues. CDR1 MNHEY and CDR2 SMNVEV come from the germline V gene (reference sequence). The chain's CDR3 is CASSPGTGYGNTIYF. The CDR3 nucleotides read TGTGCCAGCAGTCCCGGGACAGGGTACGGAAACACCATATATTTT.

J is TRBJ1-5 and V is TRBV18; TRBD1 agrees at 9 bases. The CDR3 runs 15 residues. The germline V gene encodes CDR1 KGHSH and CDR2 LQKENI. After removal of 4 bases from V and 1 base from J, the junction contained 2 bases not matched to a gene. The CDR3 DNA sequence: TGTGCCAGCTCACGGACAGGGGAGAGCAATCAGCCCCAGCATTTT. This translates into CASSRTGESNQPQHF.

The V and J genes are TRBV6-1 and TRBJ1-5; 7 positions match TRBD1. V shed 2 bases and J 4 bases; nucleotides not matched to a gene: 8. CDR3 length: 16 residues. Germline V gene lookup returns CDR1 MNHNS and CDR2 SASEGT. CDR3 bases: TGTGCCAGCAGTGAATCGACCGGGACAGCTAATCAGCCCCAGCATTTT. Its translation is CASSESTGTANQPQHF.

The genes are TRBV6-5 and TRBJ1-1, with 7 positions matching TRBD1. CDR1 and CDR2 (germline): MNHEY, SVGAGI. This CDR3 comprises 15 residues. Germline trimming cut 10 bases from V and 6 bases from J; bases unmatched to any gene: 17. CDR3 nucleotides: TGTGCCACCCAACAAATGAACAGGGGCTGGTCTGAAGCTTTCTTT. It yields the protein CATQQMNRGWSEAFF.

The genes are TRBV7-9 and TRBJ2-7; 9 bases line up with TRBD1. J lost 5 bases, V lost 6 bases, and 5 bases had no gene match. CDR1 and CDR2 from the germline V gene are SEHNR and FQNEAQ (reference sequence). CDR3 length: 13 amino acids. This CDR3 is CASRPQGANEQYF. The CDR3 coding sequence is TGTGCCAGCAGGCCACAGGGGGCCAACGAGCAGTACTTC.

This clone came up once. J is TRBJ1-1 and V is TRBV18; TRBD1 matches 7 bases. Germline loops: CDR1 KGHSH, CDR2 LQKENI. Trimming at V came to 2 bases and at J to 6 bases, leaving 6 bases not matched to a gene. The CDR3 contains 14 residues. CDR3 coding DNA: TGTGCCAGCTCACCAATTCAGGGGGGCCCTGAAGCTTTCTTT. Translating it yields CASSPIQGGPEAFF.